Shown below are 9 T cell receptor beta chains from a single sample sequenced in a study of early T cells in non-severe SARS-CoV-2 infection. TCRdb called the 5' RACE reads again in MiXCR, with one record for every CDR3 protein. Altogether 20,000 to 25,000 distinct CDR3 sequences are present, around 5% being singletons, with the ten largest covering about 10%. Material for sequencing was whole blood. The receptors shown here come from an adult who was a healthcare worker with PCR-confirmed SARS-CoV-2 infection or an uninfected control (not recorded which).

The rearrangement links TRBV29-1 to TRBJ2-5, with D perhaps matching TRBD1 (6 bases). The CDR3 loop spans 11 amino acids. V was trimmed by 8 bases and J by 3 bases, leaving 10 bases between them. Germline V lookup: CDR1 SQVTM, CDR2 ANQGSEA. The CDR3 DNA reads as TGCAGCACGAGGACAGAAGAGACCCAGTACTTC. Its protein product is CSTRTEETQYF.

This clonotype appeared many times. The J gene is TRBJ1-1, the V gene TRBV20-1; D is ambiguous. Trimming cost V 1 base and J 6 bases, with 12 bases left between them. The CDR3 is 13 amino acids. Germline CDR1 DFQATT, CDR2 SNEGSKA (reference sequence). CDR3 amino acids: CSARGQTFSEAFF. The DNA of the CDR3 is TGCAGTGCTAGAGGGCAGACCTTCTCTGAAGCTTTCTTT.

This clonotype was detected ten times or more. This chain uses TRBV4-3 with TRBJ2-3, with D perhaps TRBD1 (6 bases). This CDR3 has 14 amino acids. Trimming took 2 bases from V and 6 from J, leaving 12 bases between them. The V gene's germline CDR1 is LGHNA and CDR2 YSLEER. The CDR3 region has the DNA TGCGCCAGCAGCCAAACAGGGCGTAGTGATACGCAGTATTTT. This translates into CASSQTGRSDTQYF.

This clonotype was detected many times. The chain combines TRBV12-3 or TRBV12-4 with TRBJ1-6; TRBD1 matches at 9 bases. V lost 7 bases to trimming and J lost 6 bases; unmatched junction nucleotides: 4. The CDR3 covers 14 residues. The CDR3 nucleotides are TGTGCCAGCACCGCGGGACAGGGTAATTCACCCCTCCACTTT. It specifies CASTAGQGNSPLHF.

This rearrangement joins TRBV5-5 to TRBJ2-4; TRBD1 matches 7 bases. J lost 2 bases, V lost 1 base, and 3 bases had no gene match. This CDR3 comprises 15 residues. Germline values: CDR1 SGHKS, CDR2 YYEKEE (reference sequence). CDR3 sequence reads: CASSLQGGSKNIQYF. CDR3 DNA sequence: TGTGCCAGCAGCTTGCAAGGGGGCTCCAAAAACATTCAGTACTTC.

By frequency in the sample, this clonotype is medium-sized (0.01 to 0.1%). The gene calls are TRBV5-4 and TRBJ2-2; D may correspond to TRBD1 or TRBD2 (5 bases each). The CDR3 spans 16 residues. The germline V and J ends were trimmed by 4 bases and 4 bases, with 17 bases remaining between them. The germline gives CDR1 SGHNT, CDR2 YYREEE (reference sequence). CDR3 DNA: TGTGCCAGCAGCCCGGGACCGGGATGGAGCACCGGGGAGCTGTTTTTT. This translates into CASSPGPGWSTGELFF.

This clonotype was found many times. J is TRBJ2-7 and V is TRBV20-1, with D possibly matching TRBD2 (5 bases). This CDR3 contains 16 residues. Germline-derived CDR1 and CDR2 are DFQATT and SNEGSKA (reference sequence). Trimming removed 2 bases at V and 4 bases at J, with 21 bases between. The chain's CDR3 is CSARSLAPTQLYEQYF. Here the CDR3 DNA reads TGCAGTGCTAGATCTCTAGCCCCGACCCAGCTTTACGAGCAGTACTTC.

This clonotype turned up a few times. The chain joins TRBV11-3 to TRBJ2-1, with 14 positions matching TRBD2. CDR1 is SGHNT and CDR2 is YENEEA in the germline V gene. The V and J ends lost 5 bases and 7 bases, in that order; junction bases with no gene match: 7. This CDR3 contains 16 residues. In DNA form, the CDR3 reads TGTGCCAGCAGCGCGGCCGGGACTAGCGGGAGAAATGAGCAGTTCTTC. Translating gives CASSAAGTSGRNEQFF.

This clonotype has a count of ten or more. This chain uses TRBV15 with TRBJ1-2, with D perhaps matching TRBD1 (5 bases). V dropped 0 bases and J dropped 4 bases, with 12 bases sitting between them. The CDR3 has 15 amino acids. Per germline, CDR1 LNHNV and CDR2 YYDKDF (reference sequence). CDR3 sequence reads: CATSRESGYGYGYTF. The CDR3 coding sequence is TGTGCCACCAGCAGAGAGTCAGGGTATGGCTATGGCTACACCTTC.